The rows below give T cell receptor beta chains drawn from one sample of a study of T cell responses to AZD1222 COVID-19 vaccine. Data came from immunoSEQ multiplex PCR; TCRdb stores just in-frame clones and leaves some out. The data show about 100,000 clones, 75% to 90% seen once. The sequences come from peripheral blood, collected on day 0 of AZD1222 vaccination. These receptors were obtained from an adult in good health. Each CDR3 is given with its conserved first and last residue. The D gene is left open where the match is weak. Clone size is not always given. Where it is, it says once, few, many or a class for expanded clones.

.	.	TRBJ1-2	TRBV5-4	CASSSDLNNYGYTF	TGTGCCAGCAGCTCGGACCTAAATAACTATGGCTACACCTTC
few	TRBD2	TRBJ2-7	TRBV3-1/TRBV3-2	CASSQGASGVRYF	TGTGCCAGCAGCCAAGGGGCTAGCGGGGTTAGGTACTTC
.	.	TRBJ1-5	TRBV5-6	CASSLGNQPQHF	TGTGCCAGCAGCTTGGGGAATCAGCCCCAGCATTTT
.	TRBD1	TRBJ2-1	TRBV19	CASSPWTGSGNEQFF	TGTGCCAGTAGTCCGTGGACAGGGTCCGGGAATGAGCAGTTCTTC
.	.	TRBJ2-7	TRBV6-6	CASSYGQISYEQYF	TGTGCCAGCAGTTACGGACAGATCTCCTACGAGCAGTACTTC
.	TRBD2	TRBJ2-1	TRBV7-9	CASSPTYGGAYNEQFF	TGTGCCAGCAGCCCCACCTATGGGGGGGCCTACAATGAGCAGTTCTTC
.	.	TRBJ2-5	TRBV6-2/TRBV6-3	CASSYSLAGQETQYF	TGTGCCAGCAGTTACTCCCTAGCCGGGCAAGAGACCCAGTACTTC
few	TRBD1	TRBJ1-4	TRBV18	CASSPKTGGVVEKLFF	TGTGCCAGCTCACCTAAGACAGGGGGCGTGGTTGAAAAACTGTTTTTT
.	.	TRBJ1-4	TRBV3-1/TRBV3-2	CASSSPGGELFF	TGTGCCAGCAGTTCCCCGGGGGGCGAACTGTTTTTT
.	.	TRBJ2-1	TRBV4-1	CASSQGWGDHNNEQFF	TGCGCCAGCAGCCAAGGTTGGGGGGACCACAACAATGAGCAGTTCTTC
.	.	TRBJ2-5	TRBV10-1	CASSEVLGETQYF	TGCGCCAGCAGTGAGGTCCTGGGAGAGACCCAGTACTTC
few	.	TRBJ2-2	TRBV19	CASSVTVQLAGELFF	TGTGCCAGTAGTGTGACAGTTCAGTTGGCCGGGGAGCTGTTTTTT
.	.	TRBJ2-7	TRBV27	CASSPLGREQYF	TGTGCCAGCAGTCCCCTGGGACGCGAGCAGTACTTC
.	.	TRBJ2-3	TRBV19	CASSIYISTDTQYF	TGTGCCAGTAGTATCTACATTAGCACAGATACGCAGTATTTT
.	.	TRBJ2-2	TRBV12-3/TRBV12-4	CASSLGITGELFF	TGTGCCAGCAGTTTAGGGATAACCGGGGAGCTGTTTTTT
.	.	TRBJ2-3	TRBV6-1	CASSDYRELGDTQYF	TGTGCCAGCAGTGATTACAGGGAACTTGGAGATACGCAGTATTTT
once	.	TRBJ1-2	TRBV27	CASSFQPGQANYGYTF	TGTGCCAGCAGTTTTCAACCGGGACAAGCTAACTATGGCTACACCTTC
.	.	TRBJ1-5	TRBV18	CASSPRGSRNQPQHF	TGTGCCAGCTCTCCGAGGGGGTCGAGGAATCAGCCCCAGCATTTT
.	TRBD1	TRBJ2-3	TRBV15	CATSRGQYTDTQYF	TGTGCCACCAGCAGGGGACAGTACACAGATACGCAGTATTTT
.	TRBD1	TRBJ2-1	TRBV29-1	CSVDSSGGWSGEQFF	TGCAGCGTTGATTCATCAGGGGGCTGGTCAGGTGAGCAGTTCTTC
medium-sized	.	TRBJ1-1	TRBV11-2	CASSPYPGGNTEAFF	TGTGCCAGCAGCCCATACCCGGGGGGGAACACTGAAGCTTTCTTT
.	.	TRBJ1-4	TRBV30	CAWSEEKLFF	TGTGCCTGGAGCGAAGAAAAACTGTTTTTT
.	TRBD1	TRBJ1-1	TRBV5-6	CASSFRGGDTEAFF	TGTGCCAGCAGCTTCAGGGGGGGTGACACTGAAGCTTTCTTT
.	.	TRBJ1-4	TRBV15	CATSRDRVDEKLFF	TGTGCCACCAGCAGAGACAGGGTAGATGAAAAACTGTTTTTT
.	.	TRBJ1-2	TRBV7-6	CASSLKAGSIYGYTF	TGTGCCAGCAGCTTAAAGGCAGGGTCAATCTATGGCTACACCTTC
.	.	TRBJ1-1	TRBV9	CASTRGADQGKEAFF	TGTGCCAGCACACGAGGGGCAGACCAGGGGAAGGAAGCTTTCTTT
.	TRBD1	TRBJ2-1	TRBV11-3	CASSKRDRGDFNNEQFF	TGTGCCAGCAGCAAACGGGACAGGGGAGATTTTAACAATGAGCAGTTCTTC
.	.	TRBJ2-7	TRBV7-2	CASSLRDSGEQYF	TGTGCCAGCAGCTTAAGGGACTCCGGGGAGCAGTACTTC
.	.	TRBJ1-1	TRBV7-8	CASSLGYGFMNTEAFF	TGTGCCAGCAGCTTAGGGTACGGTTTCATGAACACTGAAGCTTTCTTT
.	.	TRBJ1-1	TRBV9	CASSITTANTEAFF	TGTGCCAGCAGCATTACGACAGCGAACACTGAAGCTTTCTTT
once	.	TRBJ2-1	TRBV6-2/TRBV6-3	CASSYRGLVYNEQFF	TGTGCCAGCAGTTACAGGGGACTGGTTTACAATGAGCAGTTCTTC
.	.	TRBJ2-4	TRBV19	CASSIPGSAAKNIQYF	TGTGCCAGTAGTATCCCCGGTAGTGCGGCCAAAAACATTCAGTACTTC
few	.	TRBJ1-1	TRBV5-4	CASKFKGNTEAFF	TGTGCCAGCAAGTTTAAGGGAAACACTGAAGCTTTCTTT
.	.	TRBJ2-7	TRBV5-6	CASSYSYEQYF	TGTGCCAGCAGCTACTCCTACGAGCAGTACTTC
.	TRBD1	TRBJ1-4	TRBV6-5	CASSYSGGQSGEKLFF	TGTGCCAGCAGTTACTCGGGGGGACAGTCTGGCGAAAAACTGTTTTTT
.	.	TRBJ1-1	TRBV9	CASKRTEGDTEAFF	TGTGCCAGCAAACGGACGGAGGGGGACACTGAAGCTTTCTTT
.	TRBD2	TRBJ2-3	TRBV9	CASSVRGLADTQYF	TGTGCCAGCAGCGTGAGAGGACTAGCAGATACGCAGTATTTT
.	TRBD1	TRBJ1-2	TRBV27	CASSLYLPGQGVFGYTF	TGTGCCAGCAGTTTATACCTCCCTGGACAGGGAGTTTTTGGCTACACCTTC
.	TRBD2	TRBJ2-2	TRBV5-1	CASTLAGGQRGTGELFF	TGCGCCAGCACACTAGCGGGGGGGCAACGAGGCACCGGGGAGCTGTTTTTT
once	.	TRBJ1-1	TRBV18	CASSPMTSDTGTEAFF	TGTGCCAGCTCACCGATGACATCGGATACAGGGACTGAAGCTTTCTTT
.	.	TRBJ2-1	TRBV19	CASNRAPLNEQFF	TGTGCCAGTAATAGGGCCCCCCTCAATGAGCAGTTCTTC
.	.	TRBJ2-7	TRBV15	CATSNQPLSSYEQYF	TGTGCCACCAGCAACCAACCGCTCAGCTCCTACGAGCAGTACTTC
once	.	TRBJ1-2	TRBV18	CASSPSGTYYGYTF	TGTGCCAGCTCACCATCAGGGACTTACTATGGCTACACCTTC